The 21 T cell receptor beta chains in this list originate from one sample, sequenced in a study of blood T cell repertoires in COVID-19. Produced via immunoSEQ multiplex PCR; TCRdb's table is partial and in-frame only. The sample contains roughly 340,000 clones, roughly 90% of which appear only once. Material for sequencing was peripheral blood. The receptors stem from a woman aged 25 to 39 with COVID-19, enrolled during active disease.

The chain couples TRBV7-2 to TRBJ2-3, with D unclear. The germline CDR1 and CDR2 sequences are SGHTA and FQGNSA. Trimming shortened V by 5 bases and J by 5 bases, and 11 bases separated the two germline ends. The CDR3 runs to 13 residues. The CDR3 is CASSPTTIDTQYF. DNA of the CDR3: TGTGCCAGCAGCCCGACAACGATAGATACGCAGTATTTT.

This sequence joins TRBV6-5 and TRBJ2-3; 12 bases map to TRBD2. J lost 3 bases, V lost 6 bases, and 4 bases had no gene match. Germline V gives CDR1 MNHEY, CDR2 SVGAGI. The CDR3 is 15 amino acids. CDR3 sequence: CASSYGLAGTDTQYF. CDR3 nucleotides: TGTGCCAGCAGCTATGGACTAGCGGGAACAGATACGCAGTATTTT.

The J gene is TRBJ2-7, the V gene TRBV6-5; possibly TRBD1 for D (6 bases). Germline V gene sequence: CDR1 MNHEY, CDR2 SVGAGI. V gave up 0 bases and J gave up 7 bases, with 10 bases separating them. This CDR3 region has 13 residues. The CDR3 spells CASSYSRQGEQYV. CDR3 coding DNA: TGTGCCAGCAGTTACTCGCGGCAGGGGGAGCAGTACGTC.

The CDR3 sequence is CASSLFRGNTGELFF. The CDR3 DNA sequence: TGTGCCAGCAGCTTATTTCGGGGAAACACCGGGGAGCTGTTTTTT. This chain links TRBV7-6 with TRBJ2-2, with a tentative D call TRBD2 (5 bases). Germline values: CDR1 SGHVS, CDR2 FNYEAQ. The V gene lost 2 bases and the J gene lost 2 bases, with 9 bases spanning the gap. The CDR3 covers 15 residues.

The chain uses TRBV11-3 and TRBJ1-4; 8 bases fit TRBD1. CDR1 SGHNT and CDR2 YENEEA come from the germline V gene. Germline trimming cut 5 bases from V and 7 bases from J; bases unmatched to any gene: 6. This CDR3 comprises 14 residues. CDR3 bases: TGTGCCAGCAGCCCCCGGACAGGGCGTGAAAAACTGTTTTTT. Its protein product is CASSPRTGREKLFF.

The J gene is TRBJ2-7, the V gene TRBV19; possibly TRBD2 for D (6 bases). Germline V CDR1 and CDR2: LNHDA, SQIVND (reference sequence). CDR3 length equals 14 residues. The V end lost 4 bases, the J end lost 6 bases, and 16 bases lay between the germline ends. As DNA, the CDR3 is TGTGCCAGTAGTAGCCGAGGGCGGGGTTTCGAGCAGTACTTC. Its protein is CASSSRGRGFEQYF.

The chain employs TRBV6-6 and TRBJ2-7; 8 bases line up with TRBD1. Germline V CDR1 and CDR2: MNHNY, SVGAGI (reference sequence). This CDR3 contains 18 residues. The J segment lost 2 bases and the V segment lost 6 bases, leaving 18 bases of the junction unmatched. CDR3 in amino acids: CASSRPHPGTGEAYEQYF. As DNA, the CDR3 is TGTGCCAGCAGCCGACCCCATCCCGGGACAGGTGAAGCCTACGAGCAGTACTTC.

J is TRBJ1-4 and V is TRBV29-1, with 7 bases matching TRBD1. Germline CDR1 is SQVTM and CDR2 is ANQGSEA. This CDR3 is 15 amino acids long. Germline trimming cut 1 base from V and 4 bases from J; bases unmatched to any gene: 6. The CDR3 region is CSVEGTGALNEKLFF. The CDR3 coding sequence is TGCAGCGTTGAAGGTACAGGGGCTCTTAATGAAAAACTGTTTTTT. The full variable domain, rest sourced from reference TRBV29-1 and TRBJ1-4, is SAVISQKPSRDICQRGTSLTIQCQVDSQVTMMFWYRQQPGQSLTLIATANQGSEATYESGFVIDKFPISRPNLTFSTLTVSNMSPEDSSIYLCSVEGTGALNEKLFFGSGTQLSVL.

V is TRBV29-1 and J is TRBJ1-2; D possibly corresponds to TRBD1 (6 bases). V lost 6 bases to trimming and J lost 6 bases, with 11 bases between them. Germline CDR1 and CDR2: SQVTM and ANQGSEA. The CDR3 runs 11 residues. CDR3 nucleotides: TGCAGCGTCGGGACACGCCATGGCTACACCTTC. This translates into CSVGTRHGYTF.

The rearrangement links TRBV4-3 to TRBJ2-2, with 8 positions matching TRBD2. CDR1 and CDR2 from the germline V gene are LGHNA and YSLEER. This CDR3 is 17 amino acids long. The J segment lost 0 bases and the V segment lost 4 bases, leaving 7 bases of the junction unmatched. CDR3 DNA: TGCGCCAGCAGCCTGGACCCGGGAGGGTCGAACACCGGGGAGCTGTTTTTT. It yields the protein CASSLDPGGSNTGELFF.

The chain recombines TRBV5-1 with TRBJ2-3, with D tentatively TRBD2 (5 bases). The germline gives CDR1 SGHRS, CDR2 YFSETQ. V was cut by 4 bases and J by 2 bases, with 17 bases left in between. The CDR3 contains 16 residues. CDR3 in DNA: TGCGCCAGCAGCAAGCGGCTTCCCACAGTCACAGATACGCAGTATTTT. Encoded protein: CASSKRLPTVTDTQYF.

The genes are TRBV12-5 and TRBJ2-5; 11 nucleotides match TRBD2. There are 18 residues in the CDR3. After removal of 3 bases from V and 5 bases from J, the junction contained 14 bases not matched to a gene. Looked up from germline, CDR1 is LGHNT and CDR2 is FRNRAP. Written as DNA, the CDR3 is TGTGCTAGTGGTTTTCTACCCCTACTAGCGGGAGTGAGGGAGACCCAGTACTTC. It translates to CASGFLPLLAGVRETQYF.

The chain couples TRBV25-1 to TRBJ2-2; D not certain. Germline V gives CDR1 MGHDK, CDR2 SYGVNS. CDR3 length: 12 residues. V was shortened by 1 base and J by 7 bases, with 4 bases between the two germline ends. The CDR3: CASSESVGELFF. The CDR3 DNA reads as TGTGCCAGCAGTGAATCGGTCGGGGAGCTGTTTTTT.

The rearrangement uses TRBV28 and TRBJ2-2; 16 bases align to TRBD2. The length of the CDR3 is 20 residues. The V gene end was trimmed by 3 bases and the J gene end by 4 bases; junction bases not matched to a gene: 11. Germline loops: CDR1 MDHEN, CDR2 SYDVKM. The CDR3 region is CASSFIPGTSGRAGTGELFF. CDR3 coding DNA: TGTGCCAGCAGTTTCATCCCCGGGACTAGCGGGAGGGCAGGCACCGGGGAGCTGTTTTTT.

V and J are TRBV27 and TRBJ1-2, with 7 bases matching TRBD1. J lost 4 bases, V lost 5 bases, and 13 bases had no gene match. CDR1 and CDR2 (germline): MNHEY, SMNVEV (reference sequence). This CDR3 comprises 16 residues. The CDR3 DNA reads as TGTGCCAGCAGTCGGGCACGGAACACAGGGGCCTATGGCTACACCTTC. Translated: CASSRARNTGAYGYTF.

V and J are TRBV16 and TRBJ2-1; D may be TRBD1 (6 bases). Germline V CDR1 and CDR2: KGHSY, FQNENV. Between the trimmed V and J ends, which lost 3 bases and 8 bases, there was a span of 20 bases. This CDR3 region has 16 residues. The CDR3 coding sequence is TGTGCCAGCAGCCACGTCATAGACAGGCCACGGCATGAGCAGTTCTTC. This sequence encodes CASSHVIDRPRHEQFF.

This clone showed up just once. The chain links TRBV6-6 to TRBJ1-6; D perhaps matches TRBD1 (6 bases). Germline assignment: CDR1 MNHNY and CDR2 SVGAGI (reference sequence). V shed 5 bases and J shed 0 bases, with 17 bases lying between them. The CDR3 runs to 18 residues. CDR3 bases: TGTGCCAGCAGTCCCCTCCGAGGACAGAGCTCCTATAATTCACCCCTCCACTTT. It codes for CASSPLRGQSSYNSPLHF.

The chain joins TRBV4-1 to TRBJ1-3; perhaps TRBD1 as D (6 bases). The CDR3 has 17 amino acids. V lost 0 bases and J 8 bases, leaving 20 bases between the germline ends. The germline CDR1 and CDR2 sequences are MGHRA and YSYEKL. The CDR3 DNA is TGCGCCAGCAGCCAAGAGGGACCTGGCGGGGGCGAGTACACCATATATTTT. Translated: CASSQEGPGGGEYTIYF.

This chain uses TRBV24-1 with TRBJ2-3; 7 bases are a match to TRBD1. This CDR3 region has 14 residues. Per the germline V gene, CDR1 is KGHDR and CDR2 is SFDVKD. J lost 3 bases, V lost 4 bases, and 3 bases had no gene match. The CDR3 here is CATSDDRATDTQYF. CDR3 in DNA: TGTGCCACCAGTGACGACAGGGCAACAGATACGCAGTATTTT.

The J gene is TRBJ2-1, the V gene TRBV4-3; 9 nucleotides agree with TRBD2. Germline CDR1 and CDR2: LGHNA and YSLEER. V gave up 0 bases and J gave up 9 bases; unmatched junction bases: 6. The CDR3 totals 15 residues. This CDR3 reads CASSQDGAGGSEQFF. CDR3 nucleotide sequence: TGCGCCAGCAGCCAAGATGGAGCGGGAGGTTCTGAGCAGTTCTTC.

V and J are TRBV6-5 and TRBJ2-5, with D tentatively TRBD1 (6 bases). V lost 4 bases and J 5 bases, leaving 11 bases between the germline ends. Germline CDR1 and CDR2: MNHEY and SVGAGI. The CDR3 has 13 residues. In nucleotides, the CDR3 is TGTGCCAGCAGTTCAGGGGTTGGGGAGACCCAGTACTTC. This gives the protein CASSSGVGETQYF.